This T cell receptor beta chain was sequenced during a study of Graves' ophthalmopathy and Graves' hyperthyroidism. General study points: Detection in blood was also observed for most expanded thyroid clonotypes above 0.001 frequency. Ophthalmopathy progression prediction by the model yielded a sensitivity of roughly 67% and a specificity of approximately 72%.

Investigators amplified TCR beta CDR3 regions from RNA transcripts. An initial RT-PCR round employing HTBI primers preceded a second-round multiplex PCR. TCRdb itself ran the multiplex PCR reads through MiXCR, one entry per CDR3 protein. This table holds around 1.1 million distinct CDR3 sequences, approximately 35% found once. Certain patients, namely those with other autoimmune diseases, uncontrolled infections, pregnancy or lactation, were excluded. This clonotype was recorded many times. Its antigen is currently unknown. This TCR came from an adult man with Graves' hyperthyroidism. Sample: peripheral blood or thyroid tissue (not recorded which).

CDR3 DNA sequence: TGCGCCAGCAGCTTGACACGGCAGAACACCGGGGAGCTGTTTTTT. Amino acids: CASSLTRQNTGELFF. The chain is built from TRBV5-1 and TRBJ2-2; no clear D gene. This CDR3 contains 15 residues. V gave up 1 base and J gave up 1 base, with 8 bases separating them. Germline V gene lookup returns CDR1 SGHRS and CDR2 YFSETQ.